This TCR beta chain was observed in a study of identical twins. Study-wide findings and caveats: Invariant T cells like MAIT and iNKT could partly confound the zero-insertion analyses.

Comments on this clonotype: Its antigen remains unidentified.

The CDR3 runs to 14 residues. Trimming removed 4 bases from V and 5 bases from J, with 17 bases in between. Germline V gene lookup returns CDR1 SQVTM and CDR2 ANQGSEA. One entry per CDR3 protein results from TCRdb running MiXCR on the 5' RACE reads. Of fewer than 900,000 distinct CDR3 sequences in the sample, about 20% were seen once. Separately, the same data were catalogued under a study of T cells expressing NK-cell markers. Turning to that study: The study drew TCR beta repertoires from sorted CD3+CD56+NKG2C+, CD3+CD56+NKG2C- and CD3+CD56-NKG2C+ T cells. A few of the donors also had these clonotypes leading their CD3+CD56-NKG2C+ fraction.

The source is a woman between 18 and 29 years old in good health. The sequencing sample was made of PBMCs. The chain employs TRBV29-1 and TRBJ1-1; maybe TRBD1 (5 bases). CDR3 amino acids: CSVVNGGIVTEAFF. CDR3 in DNA: TGCAGCGTTGTAAACGGGGGAATAGTAACTGAAGCTTTCTTT.